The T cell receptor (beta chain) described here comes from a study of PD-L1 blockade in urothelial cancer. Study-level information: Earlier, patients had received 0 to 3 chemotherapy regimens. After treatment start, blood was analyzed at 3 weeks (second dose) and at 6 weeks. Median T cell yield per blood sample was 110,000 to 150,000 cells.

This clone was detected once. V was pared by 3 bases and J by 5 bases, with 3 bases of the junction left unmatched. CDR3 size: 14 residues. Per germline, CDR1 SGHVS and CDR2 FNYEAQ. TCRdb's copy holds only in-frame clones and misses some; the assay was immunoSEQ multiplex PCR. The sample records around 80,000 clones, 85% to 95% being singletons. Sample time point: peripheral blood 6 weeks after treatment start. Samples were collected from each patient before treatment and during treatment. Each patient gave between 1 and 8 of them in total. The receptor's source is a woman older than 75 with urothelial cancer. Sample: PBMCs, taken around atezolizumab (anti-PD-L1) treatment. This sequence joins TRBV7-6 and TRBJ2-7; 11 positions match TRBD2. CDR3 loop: CASSFSGRANEQYF. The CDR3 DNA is TGTGCCAGCAGCTTTAGCGGGAGGGCGAACGAGCAGTACTTC. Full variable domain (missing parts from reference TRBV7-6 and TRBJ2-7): GAGVSQSPRYKVTKRGQDVALRCDPISGHVSLYWYRQALGQGPEFLTYFNYEAQQDKSGLPNDRFSAERPEGSISTLTIQRTEQRDSAMYRCASSFSGRANEQYFGPGTRLTVT.